This T cell receptor (beta chain) was recorded in a study of immune heterogeneity within non-small cell lung tumors. In the study overall: Histology included several squamous cell carcinomas, fewer than 13 non-squamous carcinomas and 1 unspecified tumor.

V trimming: 4 bases; J trimming: 5 bases; junction bases outside the gene matches: 12. Germline V gene data show CDR1 as KGHDR and CDR2 as SFDVKD. This CDR3 is built from 16 residues. Multiplex PCR amplified TCR beta CDR3 with 32 V and 13 J primers. TCRdb redid the calling of the multiplex PCR reads with MiXCR, one entry per CDR3 protein. The table records about 15,000 distinct CDR3 sequences, 28% of them present only once. This clonotype was detected a few times. Template was bulk tumor genomic DNA, roughly 580 ng per sample. Several biopsies were collected from each primary tumor during surgery. They were spaced as far apart as possible within the tumor mass. The study cohort was described as untreated, and its members had newly diagnosed non-small cell lung cancer. They went on to have curative surgery. Individuals who provided samples were patients with newly diagnosed non-small cell lung cancer who were having surgery with curative intent.

Specimen: lung tumor tissue. This clonotype was sampled from a man aged 35 to 55 with non-small cell lung cancer. V and J are TRBV24-1 and TRBJ1-1, with 7 bases that match TRBD1. This chain's CDR3 is CATSDSIYPGGTEAFF. The CDR3 nucleotides read TGTGCCACCAGTGACAGTATATATCCAGGGGGAACTGAAGCTTTCTTT.